This passage covers 6 T cell receptor beta chains from one sample sequenced in a study of blood T cell repertoires in COVID-19. Sequencing used immunoSEQ multiplex PCR; TCRdb keeps in-frame clones, though not all of them. The top ten hold under 2.5% of the sample, which has a few hundred thousand clones, nearly 90% seen once. Sequenced: peripheral blood. These receptors all stem from a woman aged 55-69 years with COVID-19, enrolled during active disease.

J is TRBJ1-5 and V is TRBV4-3; 8 nucleotides match TRBD1. The J segment lost 4 bases and the V segment lost 0 bases, leaving 14 bases of the junction unmatched. CDR1 is LGHNA and CDR2 is YSLEER in the germline V gene. The CDR3 spans 19 residues. The CDR3 DNA is TGCGCCAGCAGCCAAGATCCGGTAAGCAGGAACAGGGGGAATCAGCCCCAGCATTTT. It encodes CASSQDPVSRNRGNQPQHF.

The rearrangement joins TRBV25-1 to TRBJ1-1; 8 bases are shared with TRBD1. The CDR3 length is 13 residues. Per the germline V gene, CDR1 is MGHDK and CDR2 is SYGVNS. Trimming removed 10 bases from V and 0 bases from J; junction bases left unmatched: 4. CDR3 protein: CATKDRVNTEAFF. Here the CDR3 DNA reads TGTGCCACTAAGGACAGGGTGAACACTGAAGCTTTCTTT.

As DNA, the CDR3 is TGTGCCAGCAGTTATCTTCCCTATGGCTACACCTTC. Protein sequence: CASSYLPYGYTF. The chain has TRBV6-2 or TRBV6-3 and TRBJ1-2; D not certain. The V gene's germline CDR1 is MNHEY and CDR2 SVGEGT. Trimming removed 3 bases from V and 4 bases from J, with 6 bases in between. This CDR3 is built from 12 residues.

This rearrangement joins TRBV7-2 to TRBJ2-1, with 8 positions matching TRBD2. V dropped 6 bases and J dropped 1; count of bases not matched to a gene: 11. This CDR3 contains 17 residues. From germline, CDR1 is SGHTA and CDR2 FQGNSA. The CDR3 DNA follows: TGTGCCAGCAGACCCGTTTCGGGGGGGGCATCCTACAATGAGCAGTTCTTC. As protein: CASRPVSGGASYNEQFF.

The genes are TRBV15 and TRBJ2-7; 8 bases are a match to TRBD2. V lost 4 bases to trimming and J lost 0 bases; unmatched junction nucleotides: 8. Germline lookup yields CDR1 LNHNV and CDR2 YYDKDF (reference sequence). This CDR3 has 16 amino acids. The CDR3, as DNA: TGTGCCACCAGCATTAGCGGGGAGTCCGTCTCCTACGAGCAGTACTTC. Translating it yields CATSISGESVSYEQYF. The whole variable domain, remainder taken from reference TRBV15 and TRBJ2-7, is DAMVIQNPRYQVTQFGKPVTLSCSQTLNHNVMYWYQQKSSQAPKLLFHYYDKDFNNEADTPDNFQSRRPNTSFCFLDIRSPGLGDTAMYLCATSISGESVSYEQYFGPGTRLTVT.

The chain recombines TRBV6-5 with TRBJ2-7; D remains unclear. CDR1 is MNHEY and CDR2 is SVGAGI in the germline V gene. The CDR3 has 15 residues. V lost 2 bases, J lost 2 bases, and 13 bases lay in between. The CDR3, as DNA: TGTGCCAGCAGTTACGGCCACAACCCGACCTACGAGCAGTACTTC. This translates into CASSYGHNPTYEQYF.